This TCR beta chain was identified in a study of metastatic and nonmetastatic thyroid tumors. Study at large: Repertoires from blood and tumor or nodule tissue of malignant and benign thyroid patients were compared.

After removal of 0 bases from V and 10 bases from J, the junction contained 1 base not matched to a gene. The CDR3 is 13 residues long. The germline V gene encodes CDR1 WSHSY and CDR2 SAAADI. Among the patients, none had received any treatment before thyroid surgery. TCRdb re-called clones from the PCR reads using MiXCR. The repertoire consists of tens of thousands of clones, with approximately 24% occurring once and the leading ten covering approximately 5.9%. This chain connects TRBV10-2 to TRBJ2-1; 9 bases line up with TRBD2. Sequenced sample: tumor tissue. The sequence was collected from a female donor with papillary thyroid cancer or a benign thyroid nodule (not recorded which). Some clones in this sample may be carry-over from other donors' samples. This chain's CDR3 is CASSESTSGEQFF. In DNA, the CDR3 is TGCGCCAGCAGTGAGTCGACTAGCGGCGAGCAGTTCTTC.